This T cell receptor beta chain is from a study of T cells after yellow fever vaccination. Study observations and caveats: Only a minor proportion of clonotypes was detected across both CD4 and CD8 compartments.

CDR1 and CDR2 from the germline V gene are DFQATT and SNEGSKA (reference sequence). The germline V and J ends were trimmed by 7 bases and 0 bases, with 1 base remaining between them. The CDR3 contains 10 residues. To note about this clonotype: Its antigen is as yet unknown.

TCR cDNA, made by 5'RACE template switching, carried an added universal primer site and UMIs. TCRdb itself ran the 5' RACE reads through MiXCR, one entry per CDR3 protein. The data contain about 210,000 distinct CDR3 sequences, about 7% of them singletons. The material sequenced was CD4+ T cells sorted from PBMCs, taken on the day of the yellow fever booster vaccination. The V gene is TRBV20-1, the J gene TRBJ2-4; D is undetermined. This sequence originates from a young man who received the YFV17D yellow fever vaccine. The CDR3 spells CSVAKNIQYF. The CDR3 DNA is TGCAGTGTAGCCAAAAACATTCAGTACTTC.